This is a list of T cell receptor beta chains from one sample in a study of CD8+ T cells in alopecia areata. Data came from immunoSEQ multiplex PCR; TCRdb stores just in-frame clones and leaves some out. The sample records approximately 150,000 clones, about 47% being singletons. The sequences come from CD4+ T cells sorted from blood, collected at week 0. The receptor source for this set is a human donor with alopecia areata. CDR3s include the opening cysteine and the closing phenylalanine or tryptophan. D genes are given only for firm matches. A row's size may be missing; if present it is once, few, many or a size class.

clone_size	v_call	j_call	d_call	cdr3_nt	cdr3_aa
.	TRBV10-3	TRBJ2-3	TRBD2	TGTGCCATCAGTGAAGAACCCTTAGCGGGAGGACGCTATCGCACAGATACGCAGTATTTT	CAISEEPLAGGRYRTDTQYF
few	TRBV11-3	TRBJ2-1	TRBD1	TGTGCCAGCAGCCCGACAGGGGCAGAGCAGTTCTTC	CASSPTGAEQFF
.	TRBV18	TRBJ2-7	TRBD2	TGTGCCAGCTCACCCCTACCCGGGACTAGCGGGTACGAGCAGTACTTC	CASSPLPGTSGYEQYF
.	TRBV29-1	TRBJ1-5	.	TGCAGCGTCACGGACAGCCTTAATCAGCCCCAGCATTTT	CSVTDSLNQPQHF
.	TRBV5-1	TRBJ2-3	.	TGCGCCAGCAGCCCAAGCGACCCTACAGATACGCAGTATTTT	CASSPSDPTDTQYF
.	TRBV30	TRBJ2-7	.	TGTGCCTGGAGTGCGGTCCACGAGCAGTACTTC	CAWSAVHEQYF
.	TRBV4-1	TRBJ1-6	TRBD1	TGCGCCAGCAGCCAAGTTACGCCGTTGACAGGGCGTCATTCACCCCTCCACTTT	CASSQVTPLTGRHSPLHF
few	TRBV28	TRBJ2-5	.	TGTGCCAGCAGGAATCAAGAGACCCAGTACTTC	CASRNQETQYF
.	TRBV10-3	TRBJ2-3	TRBD2	TGTGCCATCAGGAGTGATAGCGGGAGAAGAGAAGATACGCAGTATTTT	CAIRSDSGRREDTQYF
.	TRBV4-3	TRBJ2-5	.	TGCGCCAGCAGCCAATCAGGTCATCGTAGGGCGGAGACCCAGTACTTC	CASSQSGHRRAETQYF
once	TRBV6-6	TRBJ1-5	TRBD1	TGTGCCAGTAACAGGGGAAGCAATCAGCCCCAGCATTTT	CASNRGSNQPQHF
.	TRBV30	TRBJ2-7	TRBD1	TGTGCCTGGAGTCCCAGGGGGTACGAGCAGTACTTC	CAWSPRGYEQYF
.	TRBV19	TRBJ2-7	.	TGTGCCAGTACCGGAGGGGGCTCCTACGAGCAGTACTTC	CASTGGGSYEQYF
.	TRBV10-3	TRBJ1-1	TRBD1	TGTGCCATCAGAGAGACAGGGGGCACTGAAGCTTTCTTT	CAIRETGGTEAFF
few	TRBV5-1	TRBJ1-5	.	TGCGCCAGCAGCGCGACGGGGGGCGATCAGCCCCAGCATTTT	CASSATGGDQPQHF
.	TRBV11-1	TRBJ2-2	.	TGTGCCAGCAGCTCGCACACCGGGGAGCTGTTTTTT	CASSSHTGELFF
.	TRBV19	TRBJ2-7	TRBD1	TGTGCCAGTAGTACAGGGACAGGGGGCGACGAGCAGTACTTC	CASSTGTGGDEQYF
few	TRBV19	TRBJ2-4	.	TGTGCCAGTAGTATAGTTCGCCCCATCCGAAACATTCAGTACTTC	CASSIVRPIRNIQYF
few	TRBV11-2	TRBJ2-3	TRBD2	TGTGCCAGCAGCTTAGAACTAGCGGGAGACGGTACGCAGTATTTT	CASSLELAGDGTQYF
.	TRBV5-1	TRBJ1-2	.	TGCGCCAGCAGCTTCGGGTCTAACTATGGCTACACCTTC	CASSFGSNYGYTF
few	TRBV29-1	TRBJ1-2	.	TGCAGCGTTGGTGCAGGACGAACCGTTAACTATGGCTACACCTTC	CSVGAGRTVNYGYTF
many	TRBV18	TRBJ2-3	TRBD1	TGTGCCAGCTCACCGGGACAGGTGGGAGCAGATACGCAGTATTTT	CASSPGQVGADTQYF
few	TRBV30	TRBJ2-1	TRBD2	TGTGCCTGGAGCAAGCGGGGGGCCTCCTACAATGAGCAGTTCTTC	CAWSKRGASYNEQFF
.	TRBV29-1	TRBJ2-3	TRBD2	TGCAGCGTTCGACTAGCGGGGCAGGCGAATACGCAGTATTTT	CSVRLAGQANTQYF
.	TRBV18	TRBJ1-5	TRBD1	TGTGCCAGCTCACCAGGGACAGGCAATCAGCCCCAGCATTTT	CASSPGTGNQPQHF
.	TRBV12-5	TRBJ2-5	.	TGTGCTAGTAGTCCCCTTGGTTTCGGAGGGGAGACCCAGTACTTC	CASSPLGFGGETQYF
.	TRBV19	TRBJ2-4	.	TGTGCCAGTAGTCCGGAACTAGCCAAAAACATTCAGTACTTC	CASSPELAKNIQYF
once	TRBV28	TRBJ2-7	TRBD2	TGTGCCAGCCGTAGCGGGGGGCACTCCTGGTACTTC	CASRSGGHSWYF
few	TRBV4-2	TRBJ1-1	.	TGTGCCAGCAGCCAGAGAAGGATGGGCACTGAAGCTTTCTTT	CASSQRRMGTEAFF
.	TRBV4-1	TRBJ2-7	.	TGCGCCAGCAGGCCCCGCTGGGGTACGGACGAGCAGTACTTC	CASRPRWGTDEQYF
.	TRBV29-1	TRBJ2-5	.	TGCAGCGTCATGACAGTCCAAGAGACCCAGTACTTC	CSVMTVQETQYF
few	TRBV5-6	TRBJ2-7	TRBD2	TGTGCCAGCAGATGGTGGGTGGAGACTAGCGCCTACGAGCAGTACTTC	CASRWWVETSAYEQYF
few	TRBV7-9	TRBJ1-5	.	TGTGCCAGCAGCGCGGCTAATCAGCCCCAGCATTTT	CASSAANQPQHF
.	TRBV9	TRBJ1-2	TRBD1	TGTGCCAGCAGCGCGACAGCCAGGGGGCGAGGGTATGGCTACACCTTC	CASSATARGRGYGYTF
.	TRBV7-3	TRBJ2-5	.	TGTGCCAGCAGCCTTAGAGAGAGGCTTGGGGTGGCGGAGACCCAGTACTTC	CASSLRERLGVAETQYF
few	TRBV30	TRBJ1-3	.	TGTGCCTGGAGCCCGGGAATTTTCGGCGCTGGAAACACCATATATTTT	CAWSPGIFGAGNTIYF
.	TRBV23-1	TRBJ2-7	.	TGCGCCAGCAGTCGGGAGGACGAGCAGTACTTC	CASSREDEQYF
.	TRBV28	TRBJ2-1	TRBD1	TGTGCCAGCAGTTTAATAACAGGGGGATCCTACAATGAGCAGTTCTTC	CASSLITGGSYNEQFF
.	TRBV29-1	TRBJ2-1	.	TGCAGCCCCAGGGGGGTCTACAATGAGCAGTTCTTC	CSPRGVYNEQFF
.	TRBV11-2	TRBJ2-3	.	TGTGCCAGCAGCTTAACGAGGACTAGCACAGATACGCAGTATTTT	CASSLTRTSTDTQYF
.	TRBV11-1	TRBJ2-2	.	TGTGCCAGCAGCGGTAGGCGAGCCACCGGGGAGCTGTTTTTT	CASSGRRATGELFF
.	TRBV7-3	TRBJ2-7	.	TGTGCCAGCAGCTTAGGAGAGTGGGACACGTACTTC	CASSLGEWDTYF
.	TRBV29-1	TRBJ2-5	.	TGCAGCGTGTGGAGGGACCCTGCAAGGGCCCAGTACTTC	CSVWRDPARAQYF
.	TRBV30	TRBJ1-1	TRBD1	TGTGCCTGGAGTCGACAGGGGGCCACTGAAGCTTTCTTT	CAWSRQGATEAFF
.	TRBV19	TRBJ2-7	.	TGTGCCAGTAGTAATGGCCTAGCTTCCTACGAGCAGTACTTC	CASSNGLASYEQYF
.	TRBV4-1	TRBJ1-2	.	TGCGCCAGCAGCCCTATTCAGGGGTATGGCTACACCTTC	CASSPIQGYGYTF
.	TRBV7-9	TRBJ1-2	.	TGTGCCAGCAGCTCGCAGGGGAACGGCTACACCTTC	CASSSQGNGYTF
.	TRBV7-2	TRBJ2-7	.	TGTGCCAGCAGCTTAAATCTGGGGAAGGGCCACGAGCAGTACTTC	CASSLNLGKGHEQYF
.	TRBV20-1	TRBJ2-7	.	TGCAGTGCTAGAACCAGCTACGAGCAGTACTTC	CSARTSYEQYF
.	TRBV30	TRBJ2-5	.	TGTGCCTGGAGTGTAGATCAGGAGACCCAGTACTTC	CAWSVDQETQYF
.	TRBV29-1	TRBJ2-6	.	TGCAGCGTTGAGACTGGGGCCAACGTCCTGACTTTC	CSVETGANVLTF
.	TRBV4-3	TRBJ1-2	.	TGCGCCAGCAGCCCCGGTGGCGGTTTCTACACCTTC	CASSPGGGFYTF
.	TRBV7-9	TRBJ2-3	.	TGTGCCAGCAGTTCTACAGGGCCAGATACGCAGTATTTT	CASSSTGPDTQYF
.	TRBV7-2	TRBJ2-7	.	TGTGCCAGCAGCTTAGAGGGGGGCGCCCCCTACGAGCAGTACTTC	CASSLEGGAPYEQYF
.	TRBV29-1	TRBJ2-1	TRBD2	TGCAGCGACCAAGTGGCGGGAGGAGGCTACAATGAGCAGTTCTTC	CSDQVAGGGYNEQFF
.	TRBV29-1	TRBJ2-4	TRBD1	TGCAGCGTCGGGGACAGCCTAGCCAAAAACATTCAGTACTTC	CSVGDSLAKNIQYF
.	TRBV9	TRBJ1-5	TRBD1	TGTGCCAGCAGCGTGGGGACAGGACAACAGCCCCAGCATTTT	CASSVGTGQQPQHF
.	TRBV19	TRBJ2-7	.	TGTGCCAGTAGCTCGCCGGGAGCCCTTTCGGGGCAGTACTTC	CASSSPGALSGQYF